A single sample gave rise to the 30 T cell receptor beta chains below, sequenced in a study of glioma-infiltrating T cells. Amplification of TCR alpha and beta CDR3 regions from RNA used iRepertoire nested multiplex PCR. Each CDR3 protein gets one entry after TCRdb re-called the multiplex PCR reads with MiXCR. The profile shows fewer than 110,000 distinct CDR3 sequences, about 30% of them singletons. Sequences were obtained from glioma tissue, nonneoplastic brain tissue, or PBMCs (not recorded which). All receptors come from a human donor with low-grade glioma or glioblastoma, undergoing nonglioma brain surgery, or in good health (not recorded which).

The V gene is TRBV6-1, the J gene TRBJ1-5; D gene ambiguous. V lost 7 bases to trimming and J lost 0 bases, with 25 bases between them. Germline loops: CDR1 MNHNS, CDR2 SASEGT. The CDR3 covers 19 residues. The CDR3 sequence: CASTEELGFGLYSNQPQHF. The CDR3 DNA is TGTGCCAGCACCGAGGAGTTGGGATTCGGGCTTTATAGCAATCAGCCCCAGCATTTT.

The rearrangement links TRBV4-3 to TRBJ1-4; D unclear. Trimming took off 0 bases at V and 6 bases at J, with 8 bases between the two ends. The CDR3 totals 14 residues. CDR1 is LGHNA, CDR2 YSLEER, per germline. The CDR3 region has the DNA TGCGCCAGCAGCCAAGAAATCCCGGATGAAAAACTGTTTTTT. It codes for CASSQEIPDEKLFF.

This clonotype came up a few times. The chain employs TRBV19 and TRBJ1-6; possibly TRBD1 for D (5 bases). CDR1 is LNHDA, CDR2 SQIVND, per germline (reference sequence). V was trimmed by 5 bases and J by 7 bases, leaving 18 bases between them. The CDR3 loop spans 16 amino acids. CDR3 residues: CASSVAQRGGNSPLHF. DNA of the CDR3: TGTGCCAGTAGTGTAGCTCAGAGGGGTGGGAATTCACCCCTCCACTTT.

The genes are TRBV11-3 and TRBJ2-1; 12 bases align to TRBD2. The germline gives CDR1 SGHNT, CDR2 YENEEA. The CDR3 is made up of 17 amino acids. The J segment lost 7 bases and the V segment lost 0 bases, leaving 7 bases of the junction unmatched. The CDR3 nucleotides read TGTGCCAGCAGCTTAGAACCTGGACTAGCGGGGAGTAATGAGCAGTTCTTC. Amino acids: CASSLEPGLAGSNEQFF.

The CDR3 reads CASSSAPGQGKADTQYF. In DNA, the CDR3 is TGTGCCAGTAGCTCCGCACCGGGACAGGGAAAGGCAGATACGCAGTATTTT. The V gene is TRBV19, the J gene TRBJ2-3, with TRBD1 matching over 9 bases. Germline assignment: CDR1 LNHDA and CDR2 SQIVND (reference sequence). V shed 6 bases, J shed 4 bases, and the junction held 14 bases outside the gene matches. This CDR3 is 17 amino acids long.

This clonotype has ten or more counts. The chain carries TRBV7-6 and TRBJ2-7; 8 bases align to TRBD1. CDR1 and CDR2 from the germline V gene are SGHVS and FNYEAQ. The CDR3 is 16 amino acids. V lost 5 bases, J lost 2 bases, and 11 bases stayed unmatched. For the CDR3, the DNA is TGTGCCAGCAGCAAAGGACAGGGTTTATCCCCCTACGAGCAGTACTTC. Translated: CASSKGQGLSPYEQYF.

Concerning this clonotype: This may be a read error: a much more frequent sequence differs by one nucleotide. In DNA form, the CDR3 reads TGTGCCAGCAGTCCAGGGGCCTGCAATCAGCCCCAGCATTTT. This codes for CASSPGACNQPQHF. This sequence joins TRBV2 and TRBJ1-5; D possibly corresponds to TRBD1 (6 bases). CDR3 size: 14 residues. Germline V gene lookup returns CDR1 SNHLY and CDR2 FYNNEI. The V end was cut by 5 bases, the J end by 2 bases, with 10 bases between.

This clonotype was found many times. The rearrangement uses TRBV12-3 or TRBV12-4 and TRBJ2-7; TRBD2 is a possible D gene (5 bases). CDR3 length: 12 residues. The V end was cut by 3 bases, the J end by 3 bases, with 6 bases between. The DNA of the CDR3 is TGTGCCAGCAGTTTCCGGGGCTACGAGCAGTACTTC. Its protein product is CASSFRGYEQYF.

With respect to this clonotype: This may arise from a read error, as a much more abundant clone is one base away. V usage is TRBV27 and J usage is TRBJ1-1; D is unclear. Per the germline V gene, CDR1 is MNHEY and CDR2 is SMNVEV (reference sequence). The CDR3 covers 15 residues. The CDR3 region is CASGLSIGSNTEAFF. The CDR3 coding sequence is TGTGCCAGCGGTTTATCGATTGGGAGCAACACTGAAGCTTTCTTT.

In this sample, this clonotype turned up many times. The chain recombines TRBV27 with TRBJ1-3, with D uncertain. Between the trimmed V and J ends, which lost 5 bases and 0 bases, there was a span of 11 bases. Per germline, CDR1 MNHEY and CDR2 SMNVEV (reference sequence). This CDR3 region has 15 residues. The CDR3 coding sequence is TGTGCCAGCAGTGACATACCTCCCTCTGGAAACACCATATATTTT. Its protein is CASSDIPPSGNTIYF.

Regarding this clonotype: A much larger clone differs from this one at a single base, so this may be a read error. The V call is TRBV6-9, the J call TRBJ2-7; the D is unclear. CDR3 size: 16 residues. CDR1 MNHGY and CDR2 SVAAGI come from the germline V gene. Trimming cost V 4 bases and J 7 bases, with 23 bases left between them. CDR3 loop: CASSSHNEASYNEQYF. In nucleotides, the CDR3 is TGTGCCAGCAGTTCGCATAACGAAGCCTCCTACAATGAGCAGTACTTC.

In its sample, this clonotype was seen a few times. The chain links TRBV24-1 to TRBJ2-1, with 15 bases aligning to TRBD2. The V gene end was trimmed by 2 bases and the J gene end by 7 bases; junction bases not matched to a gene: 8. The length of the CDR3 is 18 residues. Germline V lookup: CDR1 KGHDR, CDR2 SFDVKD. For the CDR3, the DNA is TGTGCCACCAGTGATTGGGGGACTAGCGGGGGGCAGGGAAATGAGCAGTTCTTC. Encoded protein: CATSDWGTSGGQGNEQFF.

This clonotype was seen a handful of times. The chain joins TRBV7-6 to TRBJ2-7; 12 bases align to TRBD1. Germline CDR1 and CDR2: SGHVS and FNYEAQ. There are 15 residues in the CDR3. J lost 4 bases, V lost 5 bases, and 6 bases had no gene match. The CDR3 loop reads CASSPGTGGRYEQYF. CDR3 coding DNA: TGTGCCAGCAGCCCCGGGACAGGGGGCAGATACGAGCAGTACTTC.

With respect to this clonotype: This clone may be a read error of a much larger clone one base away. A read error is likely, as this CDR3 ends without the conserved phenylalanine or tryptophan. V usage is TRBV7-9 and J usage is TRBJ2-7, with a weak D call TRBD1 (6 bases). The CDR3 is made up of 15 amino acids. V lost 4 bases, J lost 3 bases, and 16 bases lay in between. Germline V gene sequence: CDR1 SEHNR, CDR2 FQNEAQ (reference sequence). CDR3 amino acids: CASSSTGTLIYEQYL. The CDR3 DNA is TGTGCCAGCAGCTCAACCGGGACACTAATCTACGAGCAGTACCTC.

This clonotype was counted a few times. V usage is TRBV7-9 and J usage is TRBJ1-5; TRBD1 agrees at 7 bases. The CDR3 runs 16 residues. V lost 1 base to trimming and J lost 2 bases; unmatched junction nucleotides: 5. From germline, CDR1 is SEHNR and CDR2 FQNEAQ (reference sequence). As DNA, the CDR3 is TGTGCCAGCAGCTTAGGCCAGGGGGACGGCAATCAGCCCCAGCATTTT. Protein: CASSLGQGDGNQPQHF.

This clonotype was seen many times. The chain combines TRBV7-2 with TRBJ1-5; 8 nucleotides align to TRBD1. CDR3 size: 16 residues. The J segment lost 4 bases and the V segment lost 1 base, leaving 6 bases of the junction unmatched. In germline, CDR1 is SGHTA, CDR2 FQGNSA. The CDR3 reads CASSLVSHRGNQPQHF. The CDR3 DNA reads TGTGCCAGCAGCTTAGTGAGCCACAGGGGGAATCAGCCCCAGCATTTT.

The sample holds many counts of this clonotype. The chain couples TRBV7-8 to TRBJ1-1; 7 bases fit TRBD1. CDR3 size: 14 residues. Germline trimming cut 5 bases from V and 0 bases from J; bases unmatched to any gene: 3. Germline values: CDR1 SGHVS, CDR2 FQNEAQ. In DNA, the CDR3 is TGTGCCAGCAGCGGACAGGCACTGAACACTGAAGCTTTCTTT. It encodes CASSGQALNTEAFF.

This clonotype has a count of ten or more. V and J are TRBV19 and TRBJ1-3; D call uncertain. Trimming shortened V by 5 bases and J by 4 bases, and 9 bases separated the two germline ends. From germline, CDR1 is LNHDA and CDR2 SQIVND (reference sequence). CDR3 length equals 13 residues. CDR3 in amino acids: CASSEGAGNTIYF. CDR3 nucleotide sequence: TGTGCCAGTAGTGAAGGCGCGGGAAACACCATATATTTT.

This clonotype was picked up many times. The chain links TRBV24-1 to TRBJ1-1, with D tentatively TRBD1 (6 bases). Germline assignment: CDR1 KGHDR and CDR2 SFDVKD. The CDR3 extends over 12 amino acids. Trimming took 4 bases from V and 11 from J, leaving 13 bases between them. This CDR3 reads CATSERDTRAFF. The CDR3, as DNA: TGTGCCACCAGTGAGCGGGACACCCGGGCTTTCTTT.

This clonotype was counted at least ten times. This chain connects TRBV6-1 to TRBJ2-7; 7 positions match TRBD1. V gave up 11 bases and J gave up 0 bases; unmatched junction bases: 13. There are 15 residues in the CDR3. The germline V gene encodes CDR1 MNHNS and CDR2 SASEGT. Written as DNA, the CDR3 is TGTGCCGTGAGTAAACCGGGACAGAGCTCCTACGAGCAGTACTTC. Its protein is CAVSKPGQSSYEQYF.

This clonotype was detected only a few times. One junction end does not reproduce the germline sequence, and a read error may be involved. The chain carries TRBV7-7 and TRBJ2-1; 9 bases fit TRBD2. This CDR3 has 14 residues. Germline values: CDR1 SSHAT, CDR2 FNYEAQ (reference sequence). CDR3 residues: CASSLGSGLAEQFF. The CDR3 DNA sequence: TGTGCTAGCAGCTTAGGTAGCGGACTAGCGGAGCAGTTCTTC.

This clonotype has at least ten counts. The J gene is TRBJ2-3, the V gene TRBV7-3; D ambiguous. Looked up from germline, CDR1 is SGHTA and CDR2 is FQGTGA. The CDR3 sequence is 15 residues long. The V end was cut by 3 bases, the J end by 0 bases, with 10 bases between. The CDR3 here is CASSFSGTSTDTQYF. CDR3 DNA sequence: TGTGCCAGCAGCTTCTCAGGAACTAGCACAGATACGCAGTATTTT.

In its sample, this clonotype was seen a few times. CDR3 sequence reads: CASSLRAYQPQHF. In nucleotides, the CDR3 is TGTGCCAGCAGCTTAAGGGCATATCAGCCCCAGCATTTT. The chain joins TRBV5-4 to TRBJ1-5; D is unresolved. Deletions cut 2 bases from V and 5 bases from J, with 8 bases between. Germline CDR1 SGHNT, CDR2 YYREEE (reference sequence). The CDR3 is 13 amino acids.

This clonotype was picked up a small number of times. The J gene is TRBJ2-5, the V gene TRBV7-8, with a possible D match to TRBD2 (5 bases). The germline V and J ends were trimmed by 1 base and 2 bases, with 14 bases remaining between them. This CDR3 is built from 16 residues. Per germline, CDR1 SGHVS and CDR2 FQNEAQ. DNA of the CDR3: TGTGCCAGCAGCTTAGTTCTCCGGACTGATCAAGAGACCCAGTACTTC. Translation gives CASSLVLRTDQETQYF.

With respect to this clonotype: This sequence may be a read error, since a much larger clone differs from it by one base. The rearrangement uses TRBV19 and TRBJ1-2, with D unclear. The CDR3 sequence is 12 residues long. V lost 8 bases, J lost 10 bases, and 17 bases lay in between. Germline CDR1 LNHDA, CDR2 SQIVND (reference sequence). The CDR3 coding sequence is TGTGCCAGTCGGACCGGGTTCGATGTCTACACCTTC. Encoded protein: CASRTGFDVYTF.

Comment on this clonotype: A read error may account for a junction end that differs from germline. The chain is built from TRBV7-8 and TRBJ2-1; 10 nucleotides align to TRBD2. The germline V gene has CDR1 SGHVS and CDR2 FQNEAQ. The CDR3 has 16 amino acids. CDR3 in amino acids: CASSLKAGGEINEQLF. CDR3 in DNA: TGTGCCAGCAGCCTTAAAGCGGGGGGGGAGATCAATGAGCAGCTCTTC. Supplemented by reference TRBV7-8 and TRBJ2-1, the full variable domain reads GAGVSQSPRYKVAKRGQDVALRCDPISGHVSLFWYQQALGQGPEFLTYFQNEAQLDKSGLPSDRFFAERPEGSVSTLKIQRTQQEDSAVYLCASSLKAGGEINEQLFGPGTRLTVL.

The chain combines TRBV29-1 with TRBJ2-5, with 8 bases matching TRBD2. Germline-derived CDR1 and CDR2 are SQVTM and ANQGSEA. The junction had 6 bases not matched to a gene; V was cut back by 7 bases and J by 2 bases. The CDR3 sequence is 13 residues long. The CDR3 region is CSGQRGLQETQYF. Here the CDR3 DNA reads TGCAGCGGCCAGCGGGGGCTACAAGAGACCCAGTACTTC. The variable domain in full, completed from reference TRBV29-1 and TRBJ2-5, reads SAVISQKPSRDICQRGTSLTIQCQVDSQVTMMFWYRQQPGQSLTLIATANQGSEATYESGFVIDKFPISRPNLTFSTLTVSNMSPEDSSIYLCSGQRGLQETQYFGPGTRLLVL.

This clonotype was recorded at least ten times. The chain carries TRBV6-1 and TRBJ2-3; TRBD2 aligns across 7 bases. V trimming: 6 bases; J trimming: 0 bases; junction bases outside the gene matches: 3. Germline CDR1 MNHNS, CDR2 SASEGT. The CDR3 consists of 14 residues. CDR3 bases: TGTGCCAGCAGAAGCGGGGCGAGCACAGATACGCAGTATTTT. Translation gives CASRSGASTDTQYF.

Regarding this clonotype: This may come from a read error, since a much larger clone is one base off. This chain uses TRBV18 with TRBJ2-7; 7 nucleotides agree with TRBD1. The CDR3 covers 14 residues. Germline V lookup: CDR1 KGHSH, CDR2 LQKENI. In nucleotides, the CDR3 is TGTGCCGGCTCACCAAGGCAGGGGGTGTACGAGCAGTACTTC. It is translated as CAGSPRQGVYEQYF.

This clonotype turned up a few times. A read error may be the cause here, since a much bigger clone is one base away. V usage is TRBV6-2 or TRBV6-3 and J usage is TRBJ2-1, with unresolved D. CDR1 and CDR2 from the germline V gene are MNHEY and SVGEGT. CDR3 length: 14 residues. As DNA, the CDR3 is TGTGCCAGCAGCCCACTAAGCTCCTACAATGAGCAGTCCTTC. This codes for CASSPLSSYNEQSF.